The 28 T cell receptor beta chains below were found in one sample sequenced in a study of OX40 agonist ivuxolimab in advanced cancers. Libraries were built with the immunoSEQ multiplex PCR assay. TCRdb took over this immuneACCESS table, retaining in-frame rearrangements with V and J assigned. Such tables are incomplete; in checked studies, under half of the missing clones stem from an unresolved V gene, and the remainder is unexplained. This sample has 65,000 to 90,000 clones in its table, and 70% to 90% of those were observed once. About 0.8% of the sample goes to the ten largest clones. Sequenced here: CD4+ or CD8+ T cells sorted from blood, sampled in a trial of the OX40 agonist ivuxolimab. The receptors originated from an adult with an advanced solid tumor such as melanoma, head and neck, liver or kidney cancer.

The gene calls are TRBV7-8 and TRBJ2-7; TRBD1 agrees at 8 bases. This CDR3 contains 14 residues. Germline assignment: CDR1 SGHVS and CDR2 FQNEAQ. V was clipped by 7 bases and J by 3 bases; unmatched bases: 8. CDR3 sequence (DNA): TGTGCCAGCACCCAAGGACAGGGTGTCTACGAGCAGTACTTC. Protein product: CASTQGQGVYEQYF.

The chain employs TRBV5-4 and TRBJ2-5, with D hard to call. V lost 2 bases, J lost 6 bases, and 8 bases lay in between. This CDR3 is 12 amino acids long. Germline V gene data show CDR1 as SGHNT and CDR2 as YYREEE (reference sequence). The CDR3 loop reads CASSLSPKTQYF. CDR3 in DNA: TGTGCCAGCAGCTTATCCCCAAAGACCCAGTACTTC.

V usage is TRBV2 and J usage is TRBJ2-2, with D hard to call. The V gene's germline CDR1 is SNHLY and CDR2 FYNNEI. Deletions cut 5 bases from V and 8 bases from J, with 6 bases between. CDR3 length: 11 residues. The CDR3 here is CASSYTGELFF. Written as DNA, the CDR3 is TGTGCCAGCAGTTATACAGGGGAGCTGTTTTTT.

The chain has TRBV30 and TRBJ2-7; 8 positions match TRBD1. V dropped 3 bases and J dropped 1; count of bases not matched to a gene: 5. CDR1 GTSNPN and CDR2 SVGIG come from the germline V gene (reference sequence). The CDR3 contains 14 residues. CDR3: CAWRVQGASYEQYF. As DNA, the CDR3 is TGTGCCTGGAGAGTGCAGGGGGCTTCCTACGAGCAGTACTTC.

This clone was seen only a few times. The V call is TRBV29-1, the J call TRBJ1-1, with a tentative D call TRBD1 (5 bases). CDR3 size: 13 residues. Germline values: CDR1 SQVTM, CDR2 ANQGSEA. V was pared by 8 bases and J by 4 bases, with 17 bases between. This chain's CDR3 is CSHTRSGGTEAFF. The CDR3 nucleotides read TGCAGCCATACCAGAAGCGGGGGCACTGAAGCTTTCTTT. Complete variable domain (other parts from reference TRBV29-1 and TRBJ1-1): SAVISQKPSRDICQRGTSLTIQCQVDSQVTMMFWYRQQPGQSLTLIATANQGSEATYESGFVIDKFPISRPNLTFSTLTVSNMSPEDSSIYLCSHTRSGGTEAFFGQGTRLTVV.

The chain recombines TRBV25-1 with TRBJ2-1; no clear D. This CDR3 region has 14 residues. The germline V gene has CDR1 MGHDK and CDR2 SYGVNS. The V end was cut by 2 bases, the J end by 2 bases, with 7 bases between. The CDR3 nucleotides are TGTGCCAGCAGTGAACCTACCCCCTACAATGAGCAGTTCTTC. Amino acids: CASSEPTPYNEQFF.

The V and J genes are TRBV28 and TRBJ1-2; TRBD1 agrees at 8 bases. Germline V gene lookup returns CDR1 MDHEN and CDR2 SYDVKM. This CDR3 is built from 14 residues. V shed 5 bases and J 7 bases; nucleotides not matched to a gene: 9. The CDR3: CASSASTGAGGYTF. The CDR3 DNA reads TGTGCCAGCAGTGCCTCGACAGGGGCGGGTGGCTACACCTTC.

The CDR3 nucleotides read TGTGCCAGCAGCGTAGGGGCGGAGAGGAATACGCAGTATTTT. It yields the protein CASSVGAERNTQYF. The chain carries TRBV9 and TRBJ2-3; no clear D. CDR1 is SGDLS and CDR2 is YYNGEE in the germline V gene. Trimming cost V 0 bases and J 7 bases, with 12 bases left between them. The CDR3 is made up of 14 amino acids.

V gene TRBV5-8 combines with J gene TRBJ2-5, with TRBD2 matching over 7 bases. The germline V gene has CDR1 SGHTS and CDR2 YDEGEE. J was trimmed by 3 bases and V by 4 bases; bases with no gene match: 12. The CDR3 is made up of 16 amino acids. CDR3 sequence (DNA): TGTGCCAGCAGCCCCGGTCTTACTAGCGCTAAAGAGACCCAGTACTTC. Translated: CASSPGLTSAKETQYF.

V usage is TRBV7-8 and J usage is TRBJ2-1; D call uncertain. This CDR3 spans 15 amino acids. V was cut by 2 bases and J by 8 bases, with 16 bases left in between. The V gene's germline CDR1 is SGHVS and CDR2 FQNEAQ. The CDR3 loop is CASSLLRTSGDEQFF. As DNA, the CDR3 is TGTGCCAGCAGCTTACTTCGGACCTCAGGCGATGAGCAGTTCTTC.

The chain carries TRBV19 and TRBJ2-1; 9 bases match TRBD2. The CDR3 has 15 amino acids. CDR1 and CDR2 (germline): LNHDA, SQIVND (reference sequence). J lost 2 bases, V lost 5 bases, and 4 bases had no gene match. CDR3 in DNA: TGTGCCAGTAGTGTGTCTAGCGGGACCTACAATGAGCAGTTCTTC. It translates to CASSVSSGTYNEQFF.

The rearrangement links TRBV9 to TRBJ1-2, with D hard to call. The germline V and J ends were trimmed by 4 bases and 0 bases, with 19 bases remaining between them. The CDR3 consists of 17 residues. Per the germline V gene, CDR1 is SGDLS and CDR2 is YYNGEE. The CDR3 reads CASSHNTDRAPNYGYTF. CDR3 bases: TGTGCCAGCAGCCATAACACCGACCGGGCCCCTAACTATGGCTACACCTTC.

This rearrangement joins TRBV29-1 to TRBJ2-3; a weak D match, TRBD2 (5 bases). Germline CDR1 SQVTM, CDR2 ANQGSEA. CDR3 length: 13 amino acids. Trimming took off 3 bases at V and 0 bases at J, with 7 bases between the two ends. CDR3 sequence (DNA): TGCAGCGTTGACCGGGAAAGCACAGATACGCAGTATTTT. This sequence encodes CSVDRESTDTQYF.

The chain joins TRBV7-9 to TRBJ2-1; 8 nucleotides align to TRBD2. J was trimmed by 14 bases and V by 5 bases; bases with no gene match: 8. CDR3 length: 12 amino acids. In germline, CDR1 is SEHNR, CDR2 FQNEAQ (reference sequence). CDR3 protein: CASSRQREFEFF. In DNA form, the CDR3 reads TGTGCCAGCAGCCGTCAGCGGGAGTTCGAGTTCTTC.

Regarding this clone: Relative to the germline gene, one junction end is altered; a read error may explain this. The rearrangement links TRBV7-7 to TRBJ2-2, with D possibly matching TRBD2 (6 bases). The germline V gene encodes CDR1 SSHAT and CDR2 FNYEAQ (reference sequence). This CDR3 region has 14 residues. The CDR3 DNA is TGTGCTAGCAGGCCACTAGCAGGAACCGGGGAGCTGTTTTTT. It encodes CASRPLAGTGELFF.

V usage is TRBV28 and J usage is TRBJ2-7, with D possibly being TRBD1 or TRBD2 (6 bases each). In germline, CDR1 is MDHEN, CDR2 SYDVKM. V was trimmed by 3 bases and J by 2 bases, leaving 11 bases between them. The CDR3 spans 14 residues. The CDR3 spells CASSLLGGTYEQYF. The CDR3 DNA reads TGTGCCAGCAGTTTGTTGGGGGGCACCTACGAGCAGTACTTC.

The J gene is TRBJ1-1, the V gene TRBV7-2; D is unresolved. Trimming cost V 0 bases and J 1 base, with 6 bases left between them. CDR1 and CDR2 (germline): SGHTA, FQGNSA. This CDR3 spans 14 amino acids. The CDR3 is CASSLAAANTEAFF. In DNA, the CDR3 is TGTGCCAGCAGCTTAGCGGCAGCGAACACTGAAGCTTTCTTT.

This chain links TRBV4-3 with TRBJ2-1; D possibly matches TRBD1 or TRBD2 (6 bases each). Germline values: CDR1 LGHNA, CDR2 YSLEER. There are 16 residues in the CDR3. Trimming left V 2 bases short and J 10 bases short, with 21 bases between. CDR3 DNA: TGCGCCAGCAGCCAACCCGCCAGGGGCGGGACCGGGGAGCAGTTCTTC. Its translation is CASSQPARGGTGEQFF.

The rearrangement uses TRBV4-1 and TRBJ2-3, with D hard to call. The V end was cut by 1 base, the J end by 0 bases, with 11 bases between. This CDR3 spans 16 amino acids. Germline V CDR1 and CDR2: MGHRA, YSYEKL. CDR3 sequence reads: CASSQGRRLSTDTQYF. In nucleotides, the CDR3 is TGCGCCAGCAGCCAAGGCAGGCGCCTTAGCACAGATACGCAGTATTTT.

This chain links TRBV7-9 with TRBJ2-1; D possibly corresponds to TRBD1 (8 bases). This CDR3 is 19 amino acids long. V was trimmed by 4 bases and J by 0 bases, leaving 22 bases between them. CDR1 is SEHNR, CDR2 FQNEAQ, per germline (reference sequence). CDR3 nucleotides: TGTGCCAGCAGCTCTACACAGGGGGGGAGGACTCCCTCCTACAATGAGCAGTTCTTC. This translates into CASSSTQGGRTPSYNEQFF.

The chain carries TRBV11-2 and TRBJ1-2, with D hard to call. V was clipped by 5 bases and J by 7 bases, with 14 bases between them. Germline-derived CDR1 and CDR2 are SGHAT and FQNNGV. CDR3 length: 13 amino acids. The CDR3 bases are TGTGCCAGCAGCAGAGACCCATCATTTGGCTACACCTTC. Translating it yields CASSRDPSFGYTF.

The chain combines TRBV9 with TRBJ2-3; D is undetermined. Germline V CDR1 and CDR2: SGDLS, YYNGEE. With 2 bases removed from V and 6 bases from J, the gap between germline ends came to 10 bases. This CDR3 spans 13 amino acids. Here the CDR3 reads CASSVFTPDTQYF. In DNA form, the CDR3 reads TGTGCCAGCAGCGTCTTTACCCCGGATACGCAGTATTTT.

The rearrangement joins TRBV19 to TRBJ2-7, with 10 bases aligning to TRBD2. Per germline, CDR1 LNHDA and CDR2 SQIVND (reference sequence). CDR3 length: 16 amino acids. Trimming took 5 bases from V and 7 from J; bases not matched to a gene: 14. As DNA, the CDR3 is TGTGCCAGTAGTCGGGGGGCTAGCGGGAGTGTCGGAGAGCAGTACTTC. Residues: CASSRGASGSVGEQYF.

The chain employs TRBV4-2 and TRBJ2-3; D call uncertain. The CDR3 is 14 amino acids. With 4 bases removed from V and 1 base from J, the gap between germline ends came to 9 bases. The V gene's germline CDR1 is LGHNA and CDR2 YNFKEQ. CDR3 region: CASSLKSGTDTQYF. The CDR3 nucleotides read TGTGCCAGCAGCCTAAAGAGTGGCACAGATACGCAGTATTTT.

The genes are TRBV2 and TRBJ1-5; the D gene is possibly TRBD1 (6 bases). The CDR3 runs 14 residues. Germline values: CDR1 SNHLY, CDR2 FYNNEI. Trimming removed 8 bases from V and 7 bases from J, with 18 bases in between. The CDR3 coding sequence is TGTGCCAGCTGCCTGGGGGGCACAATCCAGCCCCAGCATTTT. Its protein product is CASCLGGTIQPQHF.

The sample holds one count of this clone. V usage is TRBV18 and J usage is TRBJ2-3; D might be TRBD1 or TRBD2, each matching 5 bases. CDR1 KGHSH and CDR2 LQKENI come from the germline V gene. Trimming removed 3 bases at V and 3 bases at J, with 10 bases between. CDR3 length: 14 residues. The CDR3 loop is CASSPGAPTDTQYF. Here the CDR3 DNA reads TGTGCCAGCTCACCCGGGGCCCCAACAGATACGCAGTATTTT.

The V and J genes are TRBV7-6 and TRBJ2-7; TRBD1 matches at 8 bases. After removal of 5 bases from V and 4 bases from J, the junction contained 7 bases not matched to a gene. Germline V gives CDR1 SGHVS, CDR2 FNYEAQ. The length of the CDR3 is 14 residues. The CDR3 nucleotides read TGTGCCAGCAGCGTTCGACAGGGGTCATACGAGCAGTACTTC. Translation gives CASSVRQGSYEQYF.

This chain uses TRBV19 with TRBJ1-5; D remains ambiguous. Trimming pared 6 bases from V and 4 bases from J, leaving 10 bases between. Germline V gives CDR1 LNHDA, CDR2 SQIVND (reference sequence). The CDR3 is 13 residues long. The DNA of the CDR3 is TGTGCCAGTAGGACGGGATGGAATCAGCCCCAGCATTTT. Amino acids: CASRTGWNQPQHF.